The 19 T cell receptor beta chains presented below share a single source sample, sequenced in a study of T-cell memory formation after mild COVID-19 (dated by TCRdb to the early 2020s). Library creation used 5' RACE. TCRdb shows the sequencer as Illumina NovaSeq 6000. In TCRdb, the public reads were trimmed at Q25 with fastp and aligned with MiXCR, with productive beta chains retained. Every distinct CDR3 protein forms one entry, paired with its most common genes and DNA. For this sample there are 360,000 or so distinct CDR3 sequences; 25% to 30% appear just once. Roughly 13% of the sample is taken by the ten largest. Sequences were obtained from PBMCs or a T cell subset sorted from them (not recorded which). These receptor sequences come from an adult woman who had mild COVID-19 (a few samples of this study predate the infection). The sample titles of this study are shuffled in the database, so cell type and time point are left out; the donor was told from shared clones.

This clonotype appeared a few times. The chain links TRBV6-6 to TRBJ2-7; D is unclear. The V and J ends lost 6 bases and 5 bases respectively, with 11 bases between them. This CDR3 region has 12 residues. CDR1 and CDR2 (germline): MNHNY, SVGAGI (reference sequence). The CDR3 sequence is CASSSPPDEQYF. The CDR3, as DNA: TGTGCCAGCAGCTCCCCCCCGGACGAGCAGTACTTC.

CDR3 nucleotide sequence: TGCGCCAGCAGCATCCTCGGACAGGGGAGCACCCACGAGCAGTACTTC. Translation: CASSILGQGSTHEQYF. The chain uses TRBV5-1 and TRBJ2-7, with 9 bases identical to TRBD1. CDR3 length equals 16 residues. Germline V gene data show CDR1 as SGHRS and CDR2 as YFSETQ. V lost 4 bases to trimming and J lost 5 bases; unmatched junction nucleotides: 13.

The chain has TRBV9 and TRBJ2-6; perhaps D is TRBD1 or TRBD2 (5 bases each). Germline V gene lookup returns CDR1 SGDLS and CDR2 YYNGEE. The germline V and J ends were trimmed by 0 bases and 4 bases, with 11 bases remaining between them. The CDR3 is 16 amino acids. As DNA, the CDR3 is TGTGCCAGCAGCGTAGATCGAGGGACCGGGGCCAACGTCCTGACTTTC. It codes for CASSVDRGTGANVLTF.

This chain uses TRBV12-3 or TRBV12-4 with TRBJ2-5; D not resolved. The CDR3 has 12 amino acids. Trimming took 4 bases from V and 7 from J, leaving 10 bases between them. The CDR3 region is CASSSTLGTQYF. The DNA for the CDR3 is TGTGCCAGCAGTTCTACACTCGGGACCCAGTACTTC.

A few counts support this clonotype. This CDR3 reads CASSYGTLFNEKLFF. CDR3 coding DNA: TGTGCCAGCAGCTACGGAACCCTCTTTAATGAAAAACTGTTTTTT. The genes are TRBV7-9 and TRBJ1-4; D is uncertain. Germline V gene data show CDR1 as SEHNR and CDR2 as FQNEAQ (reference sequence). The V end lost 4 bases, the J end lost 4 bases, and 13 bases lay between the germline ends. The CDR3 runs 15 residues. Filled out from reference TRBV7-9 and TRBJ1-4, the complete variable domain reads DTGVSQNPRHKITKRGQNVTFRCDPISEHNRLYWYRQTLGQGPEFLTYFQNEAQLEKSRLLSDRFSAERPKGSFSTLEIQRTEQGDSAMYLCASSYGTLFNEKLFFGSGTQLSVL.

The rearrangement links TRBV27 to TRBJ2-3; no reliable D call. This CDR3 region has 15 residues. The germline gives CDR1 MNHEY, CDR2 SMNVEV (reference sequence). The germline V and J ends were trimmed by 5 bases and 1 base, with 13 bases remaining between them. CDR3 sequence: CASSALKSGTDTQYF. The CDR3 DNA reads TGTGCCAGCAGTGCGCTTAAGTCTGGCACAGATACGCAGTATTTT.

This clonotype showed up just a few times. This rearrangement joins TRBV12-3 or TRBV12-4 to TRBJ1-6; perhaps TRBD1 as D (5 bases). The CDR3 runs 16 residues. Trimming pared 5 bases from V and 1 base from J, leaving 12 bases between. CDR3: CASSPQGKSYNSPLHF. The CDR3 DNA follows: TGTGCCAGCAGTCCCCAGGGAAAGTCCTATAATTCACCCCTCCACTTT.

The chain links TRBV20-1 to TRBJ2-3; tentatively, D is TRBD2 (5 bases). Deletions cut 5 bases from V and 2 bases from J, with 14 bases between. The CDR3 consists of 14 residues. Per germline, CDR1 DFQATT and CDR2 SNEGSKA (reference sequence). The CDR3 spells CSARRLLLTDTQYF. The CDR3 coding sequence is TGCAGTGCTCGCCGACTACTCCTCACAGATACGCAGTATTTT.

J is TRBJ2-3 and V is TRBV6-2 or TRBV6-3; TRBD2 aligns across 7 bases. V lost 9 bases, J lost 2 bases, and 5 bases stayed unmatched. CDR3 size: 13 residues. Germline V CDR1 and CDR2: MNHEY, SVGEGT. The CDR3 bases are TGTGCCAGTTTGGGACTACTCACAGATACGCAGTATTTT. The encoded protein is CASLGLLTDTQYF.

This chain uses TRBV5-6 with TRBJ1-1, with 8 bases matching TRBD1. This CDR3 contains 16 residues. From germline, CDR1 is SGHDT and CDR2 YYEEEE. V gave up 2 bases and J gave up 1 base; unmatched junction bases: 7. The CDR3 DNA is TGTGCCAGCAGCTTTTGGACAGGGTCGGGGAACACTGAAGCTTTCTTT. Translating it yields CASSFWTGSGNTEAFF.

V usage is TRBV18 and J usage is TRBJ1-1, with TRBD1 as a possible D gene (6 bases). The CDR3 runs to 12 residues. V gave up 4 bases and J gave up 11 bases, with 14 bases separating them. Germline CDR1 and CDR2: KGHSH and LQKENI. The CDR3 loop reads CASSLTGRTAFF. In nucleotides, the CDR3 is TGTGCCAGCTCACTAACAGGGCGGACGGCTTTCTTT.

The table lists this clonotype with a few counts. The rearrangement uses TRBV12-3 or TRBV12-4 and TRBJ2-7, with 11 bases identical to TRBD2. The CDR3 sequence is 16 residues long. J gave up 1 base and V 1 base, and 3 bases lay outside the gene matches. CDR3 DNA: TGTGCCAGCAGTTTAGTTGGGACTAGCGGATCCTACGAGCAGTACTTC. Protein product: CASSLVGTSGSYEQYF.

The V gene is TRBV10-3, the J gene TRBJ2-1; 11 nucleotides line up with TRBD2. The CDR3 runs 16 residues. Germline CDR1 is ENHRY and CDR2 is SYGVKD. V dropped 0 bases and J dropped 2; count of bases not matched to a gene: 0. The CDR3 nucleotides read TGTGCCATCAGTGAGTCGACTAGCGGGACCTACAATGAGCAGTTCTTC. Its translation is CAISESTSGTYNEQFF.

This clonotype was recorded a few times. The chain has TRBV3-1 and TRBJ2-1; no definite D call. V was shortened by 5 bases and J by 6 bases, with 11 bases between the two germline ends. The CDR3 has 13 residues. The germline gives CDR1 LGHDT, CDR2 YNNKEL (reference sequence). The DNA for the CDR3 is TGTGCCAGCAGCATTACGACAAGCAATGAGCAGTTCTTC. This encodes CASSITTSNEQFF.

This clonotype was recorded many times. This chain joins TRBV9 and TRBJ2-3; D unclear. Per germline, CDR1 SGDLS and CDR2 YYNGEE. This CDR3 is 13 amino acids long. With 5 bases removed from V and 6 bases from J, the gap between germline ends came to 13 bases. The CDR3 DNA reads TGTGCCAGCAGTCTAACCCCGGTGGATACGCAGTATTTT. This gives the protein CASSLTPVDTQYF.

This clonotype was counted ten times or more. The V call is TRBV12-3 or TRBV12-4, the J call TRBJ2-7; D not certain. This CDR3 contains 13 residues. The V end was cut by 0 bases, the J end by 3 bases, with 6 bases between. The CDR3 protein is CASSLARSYEQYF. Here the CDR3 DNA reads TGTGCCAGCAGTTTAGCGCGCAGCTACGAGCAGTACTTC.

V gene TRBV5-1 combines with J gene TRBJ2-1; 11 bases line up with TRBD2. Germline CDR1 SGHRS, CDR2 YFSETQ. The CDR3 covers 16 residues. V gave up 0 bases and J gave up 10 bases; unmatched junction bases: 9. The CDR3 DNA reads TGCGCCAGCAGCTTGGTGGGACTAGCGGAGGGTACGGAGCAGTTCTTC. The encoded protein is CASSLVGLAEGTEQFF.

The CDR3 is CASRPGTGDYNEQFF. In nucleotides, the CDR3 is TGCGCCAGCCGCCCCGGGACAGGGGACTACAATGAGCAGTTCTTC. The V call is TRBV5-1, the J call TRBJ2-1, with 10 bases aligning to TRBD1. V shed 7 bases and J 3 bases; nucleotides not matched to a gene: 7. CDR3 length: 15 residues. Germline CDR1 reads SGHRS; CDR2 reads YFSETQ.

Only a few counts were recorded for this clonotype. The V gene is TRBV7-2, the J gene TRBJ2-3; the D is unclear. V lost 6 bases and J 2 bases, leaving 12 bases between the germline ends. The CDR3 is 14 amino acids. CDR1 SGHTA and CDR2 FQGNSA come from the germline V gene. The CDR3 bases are TGTGCCAGCAGTCTCCCTGTCTTCACAGATACGCAGTATTTT. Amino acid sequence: CASSLPVFTDTQYF.